This record covers a single TCR beta chain. These data are taken from a study of a mutant IDH1 vaccine in newly diagnosed glioma. Using immunoSEQ multiplex PCR, the repertoire was profiled, and TCRdb retains in-frame clones only, with some absent. Of roughly 84,000 clones listed, roughly four fifths are singletons. Time point here: baseline, week 1 (first vaccination visit). Treatment: pre-vaccination baseline after standard-of-care therapy. In germline, CDR1 is SEHNR, CDR2 FQNEAQ (reference sequence). The CDR3 is 15 amino acids. The V segment lost 5 bases and the J segment 8 bases; nucleotides outside the gene matches: 8.

The chain recombines TRBV7-9 with TRBJ1-4, with TRBD1 matching 10 bases. The source of this sequence is a man aged 40-50 years with glioma. Some clones in this sample may be carry-over from other donors' samples. The source material was PBMCs, sampled from a glioma patient treated with radiotherapy, temozolomide or both. The CDR3 spells CASSKGDRGAEKLFF. In nucleotides, the CDR3 is TGTGCCAGCAGCAAGGGGGACAGGGGCGCAGAAAAACTGTTTTTT. Full variable domain (rest looked up from reference TRBV7-9 and TRBJ1-4): DTGVSQNPRHKITKRGQNVTFRCDPISEHNRLYWYRQTLGQGPEFLTYFQNEAQLEKSRLLSDRFSAERPKGSFSTLEIQRTEQGDSAMYLCASSKGDRGAEKLFFGSGTQLSVL.